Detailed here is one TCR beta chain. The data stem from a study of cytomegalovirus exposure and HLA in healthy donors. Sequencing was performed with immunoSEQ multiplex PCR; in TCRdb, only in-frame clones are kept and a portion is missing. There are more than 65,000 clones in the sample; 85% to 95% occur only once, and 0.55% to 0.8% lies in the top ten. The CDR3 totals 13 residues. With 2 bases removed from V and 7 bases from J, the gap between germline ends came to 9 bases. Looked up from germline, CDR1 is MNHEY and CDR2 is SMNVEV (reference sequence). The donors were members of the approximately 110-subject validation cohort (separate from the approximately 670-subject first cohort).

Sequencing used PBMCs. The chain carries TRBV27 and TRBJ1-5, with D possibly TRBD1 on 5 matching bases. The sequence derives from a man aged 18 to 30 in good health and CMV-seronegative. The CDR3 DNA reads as TGTGCCAGCAGTTTAACAGGCTTGCAGCCCCAGCATTTT. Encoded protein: CASSLTGLQPQHF.